A selection of T cell receptor beta chains follows, all from one sample in a study of control samples from healthy donors and cancer patients. Clones were sequenced by immunoSEQ multiplex PCR, and TCRdb holds only the in-frame ones, with some missing. Of some 150,000 clones listed, around 86% are singletons. Sequenced material: blood. All receptors derive from a man aged 25-40 years in good health. Both conserved end residues are part of each CDR3. A D gene is named only where the DNA matches it firmly. Clone size is given for some rows only: seen once, a few or many times, or a class if the clone is expanded.

J | D | V | size | DNA | CDR3
TRBJ2-3 | TRBD2 | TRBV5-4 | - | TGTGCCAGTAGCTTGGGGGGGAGGGGAGATACGCAGTATTTT | CASSLGGRGDTQYF
TRBJ2-7 | - | TRBV11-3 | - | TGTGCCAGCAGCTTTACCAGGGGGACTCGATACGAGCAGTACTTC | CASSFTRGTRYEQYF
TRBJ1-1 | - | TRBV11-3 | - | TGTGCCAGCCGTGAGGAGGAGAACACTGAAGCTTTCTTT | CASREEENTEAFF
TRBJ2-2 | - | TRBV7-9 | - | TGTGCCAGCAGCTTATTCTTCGGTGGGACCGGGGAGCTGTTTTTT | CASSLFFGGTGELFF
TRBJ1-2 | - | TRBV18 | - | TGTGCCAGCTCACAAGACAACTATGGCTACACCTTC | CASSQDNYGYTF
TRBJ2-7 | - | TRBV4-1 | - | TGCGCCAGCAGCCAAGACAGGGGCTCCTACGAGCAGTACTTC | CASSQDRGSYEQYF
TRBJ2-7 | - | TRBV24-1 | - | TGTGCCACCAGTGATTCCACCGGGACCAGCTCCTACGAGCAGTACTTC | CATSDSTGTSSYEQYF
TRBJ2-1 | TRBD2 | TRBV6-5 | - | TGTGCCAGCCAAACCACAGCGGGGCCGGGGAATGAGCAGTTCTTC | CASQTTAGPGNEQFF
TRBJ2-6 | - | TRBV28 | few | TGTGCCAGCAGTTTGTCCCACAACGTCCTGACTTTC | CASSLSHNVLTF
TRBJ2-7 | TRBD2 | TRBV2 | - | TGTGCCAGCTGGGAGGGGTCCTACGAGCAGTACTTC | CASWEGSYEQYF
TRBJ2-2 | - | TRBV29-1 | - | TGCAGCGTTGATATCACAAACACCGGGGAGCTGTTTTTT | CSVDITNTGELFF
TRBJ2-3 | - | TRBV21-1 | - | TGTGCCAGCAGCAAAGCGCTTAGCGGGAGGGCCTTTAGAACAGATACGCAGTATTTT | CASSKALSGRAFRTDTQYF
TRBJ2-1 | - | TRBV9 | few | TGTGCCAGCAGCGTCGGACTGAACAATGAGCAGTTCTTC | CASSVGLNNEQFF
TRBJ2-2 | - | TRBV5-1 | - | TGCGCCAGCAGCTTGCAGGGTGGCACCGGGGAGCTGTTTTTT | CASSLQGGTGELFF
TRBJ2-7 | TRBD1 | TRBV5-8 | - | TGTGCCAGCAGCTTACCGGGACAGGGCTACCAGCAGTACTTC | CASSLPGQGYQQYF
TRBJ1-2 | - | TRBV4-3 | - | TGCGCCAGCAGCCAAGATCAGGGGAGTTTGGGGACAAACTATGGCTACACCTTC | CASSQDQGSLGTNYGYTF
TRBJ1-2 | TRBD1 | TRBV5-4 | - | TGTGCCAGCAGCCCGACAGGGGGCGTTCTTAGTAACTATGGCTACACCTTC | CASSPTGGVLSNYGYTF
TRBJ1-1 | - | TRBV10-3 | - | TGTGCCATCAGCCCGTTGAACACTGAAGCTTTCTTT | CAISPLNTEAFF
TRBJ2-1 | TRBD2 | TRBV5-1 | - | TGCGCCAGCAGCTTGGCACCGACTAGCGGGGTGGATGAGCAGTTCTTC | CASSLAPTSGVDEQFF
TRBJ1-1 | TRBD1 | TRBV10-3 | - | TGTGCCTTTCGACAGGGACCTACCACTGAAGCTTTCTTT | CAFRQGPTTEAFF
TRBJ1-1 | TRBD1 | TRBV5-6 | - | TGTGCCAGCAGCCTTATACAGGGGGCTGAAGCTTTCTTT | CASSLIQGAEAFF
TRBJ1-6 | - | TRBV15 | - | TGTGCCACCAGCAGAGTTGGTAGCTCCTATAATTCACCCCTCCACTTT | CATSRVGSSYNSPLHF
TRBJ2-3 | - | TRBV5-1 | - | TGCGCCAGCAGCTTGTTAGGAGCTAACACAGATACGCAGTATTTT | CASSLLGANTDTQYF
TRBJ1-6 | - | TRBV6-5 | - | TGTGCCAGCGGGCCACAGAGCTCCTATAATTCACCCCTCCACTTT | CASGPQSSYNSPLHF
TRBJ1-1 | - | TRBV7-4 | - | TGTGCCAGCAGCTTCGACGCTTTCTTT | CASSFDAFF
TRBJ2-6 | - | TRBV11-3 | - | TGTGCCAGCAGCTTAGTTTCCTCTGGGGCCAACGTCCTGACTTTC | CASSLVSSGANVLTF
TRBJ2-6 | - | TRBV13 | - | TGTGCCAGCAGCTTAGACAATGGGTTGTTATCTGGGGCCAACGTCCTGACTTTC | CASSLDNGLLSGANVLTF
TRBJ1-1 | - | TRBV29-1 | - | TGCAGCTCAAAGACGAACACTGAAGCTTTCTTT | CSSKTNTEAFF
TRBJ2-6 | - | TRBV6-6 | - | TGTGCCAGCACCCGGGGGGCCAACGTCCTGACTTTC | CASTRGANVLTF
TRBJ2-2 | TRBD2 | TRBV7-2 | - | TGTGCCAGCAGCTTAGAGTGGGGGGGCACCGGGGAGCTGTTTTTT | CASSLEWGGTGELFF
TRBJ2-7 | - | TRBV6-5 | - | TGTGCCAGCAGTTACTTATCGGAGGGCTACGAGCAGTACTTC | CASSYLSEGYEQYF
TRBJ2-3 | - | TRBV9 | few | TGTGCCAGCAGCGTAGTATTCGCAGATACGCAGTATTTT | CASSVVFADTQYF
TRBJ2-1 | - | TRBV24-1 | - | TGTGCCACCGGGACGGAGGCCTACAATGAGCAGTTCTTC | CATGTEAYNEQFF
TRBJ2-5 | TRBD1 | TRBV19 | - | TGTGCCAGTAGTATGGGGACAGGGAAGAGAGAGACCCAGTACTTC | CASSMGTGKRETQYF
TRBJ2-7 | - | TRBV30 | - | TGTGCCTGGAGTGCTCAGGGGAACGAGCAGTACTTC | CAWSAQGNEQYF
TRBJ2-7 | - | TRBV5-1 | - | TGCGCCAGCAGTCCGGGTTACGAGCAGTACTTC | CASSPGYEQYF
TRBJ2-7 | - | TRBV5-1 | - | TGCGCCAGCAGTCCGGGAGAGCCGTCCTACGAGCAGTACTTC | CASSPGEPSYEQYF
TRBJ1-2 | - | TRBV28 | - | TGTGCCAGCAGGGAAGGGGGTGGCTATGGCTACACCTTC | CASREGGGYGYTF
TRBJ2-7 | - | TRBV12-3/TRBV12-4 | - | TGTGCCAGCAGTTTAATAGAGTCCTACGAGCAGTACTTC | CASSLIESYEQYF
TRBJ2-3 | - | TRBV3-1/TRBV3-2 | - | TGTGCCAGCTCTCGGGGGACAGATACGCAGTATTTT | CASSRGTDTQYF
TRBJ2-1 | TRBD2 | TRBV19 | - | TGTGCCAGTAGTATTAGCGGGTTCTTAAGCGAGCAGTTCTTC | CASSISGFLSEQFF
TRBJ1-1 | TRBD1 | TRBV5-6 | - | TGTGCCAGCAGCCCGGACAGGGATGGGGGATACACTGAAGCTTTCTTT | CASSPDRDGGYTEAFF
TRBJ2-7 | TRBD1 | TRBV4-2 | - | TGTGCCAGCAGCCCTCTTGGGACAGGGTACGAGCAGTACTTC | CASSPLGTGYEQYF
TRBJ1-2 | - | TRBV5-6 | - | TGTGCCAGCAGCTTGGGGAGGGGAATCTATGGCTACACCTTC | CASSLGRGIYGYTF
TRBJ2-3 | TRBD1 | TRBV7-9 | - | TGTGCCAGCAGCTTAGGGACAGGAGACACAGATACGCAGTATTTT | CASSLGTGDTDTQYF
TRBJ1-1 | - | TRBV15 | - | TGTGCCACCTCCGCCGCGTACATGAACACTGAAGCTTTCTTT | CATSAAYMNTEAFF
TRBJ1-1 | - | TRBV11-3 | - | TGTGCCAGCAGCAGCTTAGCCGGGACGGCGAACACTGAAGCTTTCTTT | CASSSLAGTANTEAFF
TRBJ1-5 | TRBD1 | TRBV18 | few | TGTGCCAGCTCAGCCGACAGGGGGATTCAGCCCCAGCATTTT | CASSADRGIQPQHF
TRBJ2-5 | - | TRBV7-8 | - | TGTGCCAGCAGTCCGTCGGGCGGGGTCCAAGAGACCCAGTACTTC | CASSPSGGVQETQYF
TRBJ2-7 | - | TRBV19 | few | TGTGCCAGTAGTGAGCAGCGAGGGGGCTACGAGCAGTACTTC | CASSEQRGGYEQYF
TRBJ1-5 | TRBD1 | TRBV12-5 | - | TGTGCTAGTGGTTTGGGGGCAGGGGGAACCAATCAGCCCCAGCATTTT | CASGLGAGGTNQPQHF
TRBJ2-3 | TRBD1 | TRBV7-2 | - | TGTGCCAGCAGCCCGACAGGGTCGACAGATACGCAGTATTTT | CASSPTGSTDTQYF
TRBJ2-5 | - | TRBV2 | - | TGTGCCAGCATAATGGTAGCAAAAGAGACCCAGTACTTC | CASIMVAKETQYF
TRBJ2-7 | TRBD1 | TRBV24-1 | - | TGTGCCACCGGGGACAGTGACGAGCAGTACTTC | CATGDSDEQYF
TRBJ1-2 | - | TRBV5-5 | - | TGTGCCAGCAGCACACAGGGTACTAACTATGGCTACACCTTC | CASSTQGTNYGYTF
TRBJ2-1 | - | TRBV19 | - | TGTGCCAGTAGTAGGAGATACAATGAGCAGTTCTTC | CASSRRYNEQFF
TRBJ1-5 | - | TRBV29-1 | - | TGCAGCGTTGGATACAGGGACCAGCCCCAGCATTTT | CSVGYRDQPQHF
TRBJ2-7 | - | TRBV12-3/TRBV12-4 | - | TGTGCCAGCAGTTTAGCCCCCCCATACGAGCAGTACTTC | CASSLAPPYEQYF
TRBJ1-1 | - | TRBV19 | - | TGTGCCAGTAGTATGTATCCTCCCTCCACGAACACTGAAGCTTTCTTT | CASSMYPPSTNTEAFF